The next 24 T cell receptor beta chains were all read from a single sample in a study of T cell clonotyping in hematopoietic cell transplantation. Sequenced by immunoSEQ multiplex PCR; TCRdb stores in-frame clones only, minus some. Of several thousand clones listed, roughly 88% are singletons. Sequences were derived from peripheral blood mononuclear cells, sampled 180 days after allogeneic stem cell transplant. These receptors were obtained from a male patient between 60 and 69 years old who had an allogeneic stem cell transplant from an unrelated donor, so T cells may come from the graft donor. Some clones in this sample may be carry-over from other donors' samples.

The CDR3 reads CASRRGDGGYTF. Written as DNA, the CDR3 is TGTGCCAGCCGACGCGGCGATGGAGGCTACACCTTC. The genes are TRBV6-6 and TRBJ1-2; D remains unclear. The V gene lost 8 bases and the J gene lost 8 bases, with 15 bases spanning the gap. The CDR3 runs to 12 residues. Germline values: CDR1 MNHNY, CDR2 SVGAGI (reference sequence).

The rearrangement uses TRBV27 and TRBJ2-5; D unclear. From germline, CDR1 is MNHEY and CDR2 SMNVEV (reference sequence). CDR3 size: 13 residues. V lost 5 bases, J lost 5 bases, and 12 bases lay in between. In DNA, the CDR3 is TGTGCCAGCAGTGCTCGATGGATGGAGACCCAGTACTTC. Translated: CASSARWMETQYF.

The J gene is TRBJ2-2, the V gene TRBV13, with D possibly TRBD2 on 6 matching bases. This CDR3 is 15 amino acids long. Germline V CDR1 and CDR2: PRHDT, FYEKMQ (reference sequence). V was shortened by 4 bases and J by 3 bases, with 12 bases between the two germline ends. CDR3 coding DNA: TGTGCCAGCAGCTCTCCGGGACTCCACACCGGGGAGCTGTTTTTT. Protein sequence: CASSSPGLHTGELFF. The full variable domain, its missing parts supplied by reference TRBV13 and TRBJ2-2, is AAGVIQSPRHLIKEKRETATLKCYPIPRHDTVYWYQQGPGQDPQFLISFYEKMQSDKGSIPDRFSAQQFSDYHSELNMSSLELGDSALYFCASSSPGLHTGELFFGEGSRLTVL.

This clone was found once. DNA of the CDR3: TGCAGCGTTGAAGTTTTAGATACGCAGTATTTT. Translated: CSVEVLDTQYF. J is TRBJ2-3 and V is TRBV29-1; unclear D gene. Looked up from germline, CDR1 is SQVTM and CDR2 is ANQGSEA. The CDR3 is made up of 11 amino acids. V lost 1 base to trimming and J lost 5 bases, with 4 bases between them.

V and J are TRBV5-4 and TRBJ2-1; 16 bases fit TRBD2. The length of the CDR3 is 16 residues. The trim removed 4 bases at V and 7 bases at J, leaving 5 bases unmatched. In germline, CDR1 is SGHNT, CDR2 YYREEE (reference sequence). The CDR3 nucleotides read TGTGCCAGCAGCGGTCCGGGACTAGCGGGAGGGAATGAGCAGTTCTTC. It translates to CASSGPGLAGGNEQFF.

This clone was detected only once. In nucleotides, the CDR3 is TGTGCCAGTAGTATCCTAGACAGACCCCTGGAGCAGTACTTC. It specifies CASSILDRPLEQYF. The chain recombines TRBV19 with TRBJ2-7; the D gene is possibly TRBD1 (5 bases). CDR1 is LNHDA, CDR2 SQIVND, per germline (reference sequence). Trimming took 3 bases from V and 7 from J, leaving 16 bases between them. The CDR3 is 14 amino acids.

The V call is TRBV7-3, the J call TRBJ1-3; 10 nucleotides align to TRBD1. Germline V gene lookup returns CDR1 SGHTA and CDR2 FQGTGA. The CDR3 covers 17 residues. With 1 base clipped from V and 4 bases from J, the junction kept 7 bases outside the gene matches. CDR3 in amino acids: CASSLRWDRGKGNTIYF. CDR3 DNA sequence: TGTGCCAGCAGCTTAAGGTGGGACAGGGGTAAGGGAAACACCATATATTTT.

Written as DNA, the CDR3 is TGCGCCAGCAGCCTCGGGACAGGGGGAGGCGAGCAGTACTTC. Amino acids: CASSLGTGGGEQYF. The rearrangement joins TRBV5-1 to TRBJ2-7; 11 bases are a match to TRBD1. Per the germline V gene, CDR1 is SGHRS and CDR2 is YFSETQ. V was clipped by 4 bases and J by 6 bases; unmatched bases: 6. CDR3 length equals 14 residues. Supplemented by reference TRBV5-1 and TRBJ2-7, the full variable domain reads KAGVTQTPRYLIKTRGQQVTLSCSPISGHRSVSWYQQTPGQGLQFLFEYFSETQRNKGNFPGRFSGRQFSNSRSEMNVSTLELGDSALYLCASSLGTGGGEQYFGPGTRLTVT.

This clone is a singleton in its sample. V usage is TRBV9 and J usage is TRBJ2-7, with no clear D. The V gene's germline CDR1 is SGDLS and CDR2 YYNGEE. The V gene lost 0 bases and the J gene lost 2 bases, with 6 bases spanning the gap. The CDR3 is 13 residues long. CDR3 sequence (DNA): TGTGCCAGCAGCGTAGGGCTGACCTACGAGCAGTACTTC. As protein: CASSVGLTYEQYF.

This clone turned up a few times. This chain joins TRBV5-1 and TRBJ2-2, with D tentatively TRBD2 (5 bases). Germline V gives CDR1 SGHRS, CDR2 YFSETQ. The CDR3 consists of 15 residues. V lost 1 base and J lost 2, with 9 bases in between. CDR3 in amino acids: CASSLRGFNTGELFF. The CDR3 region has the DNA TGCGCCAGCAGCTTGAGAGGGTTTAACACCGGGGAGCTGTTTTTT. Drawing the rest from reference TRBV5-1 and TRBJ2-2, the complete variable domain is KAGVTQTPRYLIKTRGQQVTLSCSPISGHRSVSWYQQTPGQGLQFLFEYFSETQRNKGNFPGRFSGRQFSNSRSEMNVSTLELGDSALYLCASSLRGFNTGELFFGEGSRLTVL.

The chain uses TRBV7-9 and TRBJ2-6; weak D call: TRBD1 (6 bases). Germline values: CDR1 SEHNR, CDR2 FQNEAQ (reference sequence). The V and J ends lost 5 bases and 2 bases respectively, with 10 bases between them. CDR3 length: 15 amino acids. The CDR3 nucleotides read TGTGCCAGCAGCCCAGGGGTTCCTGGGGCCAACGTCCTGACTTTC. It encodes CASSPGVPGANVLTF.

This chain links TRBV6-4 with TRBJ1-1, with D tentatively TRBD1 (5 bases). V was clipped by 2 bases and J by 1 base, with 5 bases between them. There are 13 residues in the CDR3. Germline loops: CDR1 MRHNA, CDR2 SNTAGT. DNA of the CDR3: TGTGCCAGCAGTGACAGGGGGAACACTGAAGCTTTCTTT. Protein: CASSDRGNTEAFF.

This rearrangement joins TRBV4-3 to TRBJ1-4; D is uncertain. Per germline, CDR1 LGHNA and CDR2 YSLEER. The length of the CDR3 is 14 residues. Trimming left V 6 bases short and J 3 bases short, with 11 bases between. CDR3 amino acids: CASSVGRANEKLFF. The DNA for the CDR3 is TGCGCCAGCAGTGTCGGACGGGCTAATGAAAAACTGTTTTTT.

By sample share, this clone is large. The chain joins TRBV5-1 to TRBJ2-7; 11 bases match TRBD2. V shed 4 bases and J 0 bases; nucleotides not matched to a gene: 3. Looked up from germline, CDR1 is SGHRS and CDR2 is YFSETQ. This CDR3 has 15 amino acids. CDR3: CASSITSGSSYEQYF. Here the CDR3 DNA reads TGCGCCAGCAGCATCACTAGCGGGAGCTCCTACGAGCAGTACTTC.

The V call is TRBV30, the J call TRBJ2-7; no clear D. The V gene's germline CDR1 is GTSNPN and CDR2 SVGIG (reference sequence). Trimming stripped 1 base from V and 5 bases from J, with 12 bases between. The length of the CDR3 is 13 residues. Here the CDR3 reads CAWSGGQAHEQYF. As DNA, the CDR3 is TGTGCCTGGAGTGGGGGTCAAGCCCACGAGCAGTACTTC. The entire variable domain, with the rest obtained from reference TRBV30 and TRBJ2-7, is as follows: SQTIHQWPATLVQPVGSPLSLECTVEGTSNPNLYWYRQAAGRGLQLLFYSVGIGQISSEVPQNLSASRPQDRQFILSSKKLLLSDSGFYLCAWSGGQAHEQYFGPGTRLTVT.

As DNA, the CDR3 is TGTGCCAGCAGCCAAGTAGGACAGGGCTACGAGCAGTACTTC. Its translation is CASSQVGQGYEQYF. This chain uses TRBV4-2 with TRBJ2-7; 8 bases align to TRBD1. Germline values: CDR1 LGHNA, CDR2 YNFKEQ. This CDR3 comprises 14 residues. The trim removed 1 base at V and 3 bases at J, leaving 2 bases unmatched.

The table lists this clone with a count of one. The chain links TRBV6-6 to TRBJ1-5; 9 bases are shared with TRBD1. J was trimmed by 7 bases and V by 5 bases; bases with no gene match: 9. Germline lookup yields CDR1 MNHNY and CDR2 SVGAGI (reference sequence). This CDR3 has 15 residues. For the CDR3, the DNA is TGTGCCAGCAGTCCCCGAGGGACAGGGAAACAGCCCCAGCATTTT. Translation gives CASSPRGTGKQPQHF.

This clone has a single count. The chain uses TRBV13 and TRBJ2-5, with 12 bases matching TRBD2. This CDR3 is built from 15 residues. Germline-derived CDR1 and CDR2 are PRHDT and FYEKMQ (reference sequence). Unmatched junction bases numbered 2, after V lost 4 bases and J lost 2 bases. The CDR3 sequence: CASSYGLAGQETQYF. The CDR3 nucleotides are TGTGCCAGCAGCTACGGACTAGCGGGGCAAGAGACCCAGTACTTC. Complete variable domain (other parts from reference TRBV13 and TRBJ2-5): AAGVIQSPRHLIKEKRETATLKCYPIPRHDTVYWYQQGPGQDPQFLISFYEKMQSDKGSIPDRFSAQQFSDYHSELNMSSLELGDSALYFCASSYGLAGQETQYFGPGTRLLVL.

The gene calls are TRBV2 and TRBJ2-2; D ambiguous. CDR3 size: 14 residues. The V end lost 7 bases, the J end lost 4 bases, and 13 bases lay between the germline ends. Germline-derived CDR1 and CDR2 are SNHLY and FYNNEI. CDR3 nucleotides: TGTGCCAGCAATCCCACGGGCGGCACCGGGGAGCTGTTTTTT. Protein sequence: CASNPTGGTGELFF.

The CDR3 region has the DNA TGTGCCAGCAGCCAATGGACAGGGGGCTATGGCTACACCTTC. Its protein product is CASSQWTGGYGYTF. J is TRBJ1-2 and V is TRBV6-1, with 10 positions matching TRBD1. The germline V gene encodes CDR1 MNHNS and CDR2 SASEGT. V lost 6 bases to trimming and J lost 4 bases; unmatched junction nucleotides: 5. The CDR3 loop spans 14 amino acids.

The CDR3, as DNA: TGTGCCAGCAGGAACCGGGACAGGGTCGGCGAGCAGTACTTC. Its protein is CASRNRDRVGEQYF. The genes are TRBV28 and TRBJ2-7, with 9 bases that match TRBD1. Germline-derived CDR1 and CDR2 are MDHEN and SYDVKM. V lost 6 bases, J lost 6 bases, and 9 bases stayed unmatched. CDR3 size: 14 residues.

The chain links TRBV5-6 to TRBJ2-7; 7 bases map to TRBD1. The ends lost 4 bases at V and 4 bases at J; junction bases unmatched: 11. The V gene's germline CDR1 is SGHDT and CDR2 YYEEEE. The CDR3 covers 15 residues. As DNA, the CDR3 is TGTGCCAGCAGCGCTGTTCCCGGGACAGAATACGAGCAGTACTTC. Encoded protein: CASSAVPGTEYEQYF.

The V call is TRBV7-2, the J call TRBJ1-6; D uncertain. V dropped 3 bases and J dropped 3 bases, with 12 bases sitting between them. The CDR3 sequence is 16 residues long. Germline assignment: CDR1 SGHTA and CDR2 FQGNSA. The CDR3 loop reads CASSLGREYYNSPLHF. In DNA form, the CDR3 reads TGTGCCAGCAGCTTGGGGAGGGAATACTATAATTCACCCCTCCACTTT.

In DNA, the CDR3 is TGTGCCAGTAGCCCATCCGGGACAGGGGTTCAGCCCCAGCATTTT. Amino acid sequence: CASSPSGTGVQPQHF. The V gene is TRBV19, the J gene TRBJ1-5; TRBD1 matches at 10 bases. Germline V gene lookup returns CDR1 LNHDA and CDR2 SQIVND (reference sequence). The CDR3 length is 15 residues. Trimming cost V 6 bases and J 6 bases; bases outside gene matches: 8.